Included here is one T cell receptor beta chain sequence, with context. No antigen is known for it. Random hexamers were used to reverse transcribe an amount of 0.5 to 1 ug RNA. An immunoSEQ multiplex PCR amplified TCR beta CDR3 over 54 Vbeta and 13 Jbeta. Via MiXCR, TCRdb re-called the immunoSEQ multiplex PCR reads, giving one row per CDR3 protein. The repertoire has some 170,000 distinct CDR3 sequences, about 95% of them found once; the top ten carry over 0.08%. The data originate from a study of CD8 T cells in Susac syndrome. Study findings and constraints: It was acknowledged in the study that its TCR sequencing and HLA analysis involved a relatively small number of individuals.

V was pared by 1 base and J by 4 bases, with 8 bases between. The CDR3 is 12 residues long. Germline assignment: CDR1 DFQATT and CDR2 SNEGSKA (reference sequence). TCR beta was sequenced from blood CD8+ and CD4+ T cells. FACS enriched CD8+ TEMRA cells, while bulk CD8+ and CD4+ were negatively isolated. The origin of this receptor is a human donor in good health. The V call is TRBV20-1, the J call TRBJ2-7; D unresolved. The sample taken for sequencing was CD4+ T cells from PBMCs. CDR3 coding DNA: TGCAGTGCTAGAGGCAGCAAATACGAGCAGTACTTC. Translating it yields CSARGSKYEQYF.